This T cell receptor beta chain was observed in a study of CD8 T cells in Susac syndrome. An amount of RNA that ranged from roughly 0.5 to 1 ug was reverse transcribed with random hexamers. Each CDR3 protein gets one entry after TCRdb re-called the immunoSEQ multiplex PCR reads with MiXCR. The sample lists tens of thousands of distinct CDR3 sequences, roughly 94% occurring once. As judged by recently defined diagnostic criteria, patients with Susac syndrome had definite or probable disease. With 7 bases removed from V and 10 bases from J, the gap between germline ends came to 11 bases. The CDR3 is 11 residues long. The germline V gene has CDR1 SGHTA and CDR2 FQGNSA.

The chain is built from TRBV7-2 and TRBJ2-1; D is uncertain. The sample comprised CD8+ T cells from PBMCs. This TCR was sampled from a human donor with Susac syndrome. The CDR3 nucleotides are TGTGCCAGCATTTCGGGTGTGGAGCAGTTCTTC. This encodes CASISGVEQFF.